This record covers a single T cell receptor (beta chain). Its antigen is unknown. The library was generated by the immunoSEQ multiplex PCR assay. A mixture of 60 forward primers for TCR Vbeta segments and 13 reverse primers for TCR Jbeta segments was used in the multiplex PCR. A multiplex PCR assay on genomic DNA amplified the CDR3 region of rearranged TCR beta genes. Amplified TCR beta libraries were sequenced as 87-base-pair reads on the Illumina HiSeq System. The study's own analysis went as follows. Across the 500 to 700 repertoires, a later analysis counted some 80 million unique TCR beta chains, 8.5 million to 12 million of which were shared by at least two donors. To remove PCR and sequencing errors, raw reads were error-corrected and collapsed into unique sequences using a nearest-neighbor algorithm that merged closely related sequences. Alignment of CDR3 sequences to IMGT reference sequences was used to assign V, D and J gene segments. For a sequence to be retained, a match of at least six nucleotides was required to both a V gene segment and a J gene segment. Rearrangements were classified as productive when the CDR3 lacked stop codons and remained in frame with V and J, and all other rearrangements were classified as non-productive. Following IMGT convention, CDR3 was defined as the stretch from the second conserved V-encoded cysteine to the conserved J-encoded phenylalanine. The earlier analysis of approximately 500 of the donors excluded sequences that lacked an unambiguous match to a single V gene segment. In an earlier analysis of roughly 500 of the donors, V segments were called functional above 56.7% productive rearrangements and were called segregating when the between-donor standard deviation exceeded 5%. A statistical classification framework was built to diagnose cytomegalovirus status from the catalog of TCR beta chain sequences. A later analysis assigned V and J genes by comparing TCR nucleotide sequences with IMGT/GENE-DB human TR gene sequences. The TCRdist pipeline was used in a later analysis to assign CDR3 sequences and most-parsimonious VDJ recombination scenarios. In a later analysis, every TCR beta chain was defined by the combination of its CDR3 amino acid sequence and its V-gene family, and reads without a unique V-gene family were dropped. A later analysis removed several hundred highly shared, low-generation-probability nucleotide sequences to deal with suspected cross-contamination and a sequencing artifact. In a later analysis, a clonal expansion index for each public chain was calculated from normalized within-repertoire ranks of inferred template counts. A later analysis computed generation probabilities with a VDJ recombination model fitted to out-of-frame rearrangements, and checked the results against IGoR. In a later analysis, hypergeometric tests were used to score TCR-TCR, TCR-HLA and TCR-CMV co-occurrence, with a repertoire-size bias correction applied to TCR pairs. False discovery rates were estimated in a later analysis by permuting HLA or CMV assignments 20 times. In a later analysis, co-occurring TCRs were grouped with DBSCAN, and TCRdist sequence similarity was added when clustering was performed within HLA-allele-positive subsets. For co-occurrence clustering, repertoires with fewer than 30,000 or more than 120,000 public chains were excluded, along with several repertoires with anomalous nucleotide sharing. TCRdb re-hosts the immuneACCESS table, in-frame sequences only. Its copies lack some clones; in the studies checked, an unresolved V gene accounts for under half of them, and the cause for the rest is not known. That table supplies the V and J calls and clone size; D and trimming were determined from the DNA. The table held for this sample gives approximately 190,000 clones. The top ten constitute around 0.74% of the sample.

In the germline V gene, CDR1 corresponds to SGHTA and CDR2 to FQGNSA. V lost 5 bases and J lost 5 bases; the stretch between them is 16 bases long. The CDR3 spans 14 residues, from the cysteine through the phenylalanine. Just the 42-base CDR3 DNA is kept, in frame starting at base 1. The sample originates from a study of cytomegalovirus exposure and HLA in healthy donors (dated by TCRdb to 2016 to 2017). In terms of the full investigation: According to an earlier analysis of 450 to 650 of the donors, about 179 million T cells yielded 117 million unique TCR beta sequences and about 300 Gb of sequence data. Roughly 290 gigabases of sequencing data and 91 million or so unique TCR sequences made up an early release that covered 640 HLA-typed donors. The genetic ancestry cluster associated with self-reported Caucasian donors included roughly four fifths of the 398 genotyped donors. The study was designed to test whether signatures of past pathogen exposure could be identified by cataloging public T cell receptors. The study profiled the T cell repertoires of fewer than 850 subjects by immunosequencing and related them to cytomegalovirus serostatus. In addition to the first cohort of hundreds of subjects, a separate validation cohort of 130 or so different subjects was used. To predict cytomegalovirus infection status, the study combined high-throughput TCR immunosequencing, statistical association of individual TCRs with disease status, and machine learning. A later analysis re-examined previously published TCR beta repertoires from more than 600 donors and added high-resolution HLA genotyping to investigate patterns of TCR occurrence. Rather than drawing on any new phenotypic data, the later analysis identified candidate immune exposures from TCR beta sequences and the way those sequences occurred across donors. An earlier analysis of fewer than 700 of the donors applied high-throughput TCR beta sequencing to assess whether each TCR beta V gene segment acted as functional or pseudogenic. Donor age, sex, ethnicity and CMV serostatus were compiled alongside the repertoire data. Genome-wide SNP genotypes for about three fifths of the roughly 700 donors were used in a later genetic analysis, which treated that subset as a discovery cohort. All discovery cohort repertoires had been generated on a single sequencing platform. HLA typing included class I and class II loci at four-digit resolution. The number of typed donors differed by locus: about 620-640 for A, B, C, DRB1 and DQB1; approximately 520 for DQA1; 606 for DPA1; and some 470 for DPB1. Roughly five DR-DQ haplotypes were treated as single units for association and clustering because of strong linkage in the cohort. On average, roughly 240,000 unique TCR beta nucleotide sequences were sequenced per donor among 398 genotyped donors of the cohort, with roughly 18% of those sequences being non-productive. Overall study outcomes, separate from this receptor: In a later analysis, several top co-occurrence clusters were reported to appear linked to parvovirus B19, influenza, CMV and Epstein-Barr virus. A later analysis found that TCR association rates varied across HLA loci, with DRB1 alleles showing the most associated TCRs and HLA-C alleles the fewest. The classifier was reported to diagnose cytomegalovirus status with high specificity and sensitivity in both the original cohort and the validation cohort. A later genetic analysis associated a missense DCLRE1C variant with V-gene and J-gene trimming of TCR beta chains, and an independent cohort replicated the association. Across donors, most TCR sequences were observed very rarely, whereas some public TCRs were present in many individuals. In a later genetic analysis, fewer N-insertions in productive TCRs were reported among donors in an Asian-associated ancestry cluster than the approximately 710-donor mean. A later analysis found that HLA-associated TCR beta chains were more clonally expanded and had lower generation probabilities than equally common non-associated chains. Strong co-occurrence of HLA alleles, especially DR and DQ, made assigning TCR associations to individual alleles difficult. In vitro tests confirmed that a few of the cytomegalovirus-associated TCR beta chains recognize cytomegalovirus antigens. For the cohort, immune exposure information was limited to CMV serostatus. Over 15 rarely observed V segments, including chromosome 9 orphons, were excluded from the earlier analysis of just under 600 of the donors because counts were too low. Specific HLA alleles were associated with 15,000 to 20,000 TCR beta sequences at a false discovery rate of 0.05 in a later analysis. A further reported finding was that TCR beta sequences accurately predicted the HLA-A and HLA-B alleles for most subjects in the first cohort. Because the 87-base-pair reads could not distinguish some IMGT-functional V segments, including TRBV6-2 and TRBV6-3, those segments were excluded. Linkage disequilibrium might explain the correlated functional status among segregating V segments, but an unknown experimental factor could not be ruled out. Because some donors lacked HLA typing at each locus, the association tests relied only on the typed subset. In this cohort, only TCR beta chains were sequenced, and detectable features were limited by the absence of alpha or paired-chain data. In the study, approximately 150 TCR beta chains were listed as associated with cytomegalovirus. Broadly in line with IMGT annotations, most TCR beta V segments showed up in productive rearrangements about 87% or about 30% of the time in an earlier analysis of approximately 640 of the donors. According to the authors, the approach could potentially be generalized to other disease states and immunological phenotypes. The presence/absence analyses assumed that sequencing depth was roughly uniform across donors, and that assumption may not be true. Most CMV-associated TCR beta chains appeared to be HLA-restricted in a later analysis, and the HLA associations seemed to be driven largely by CMV exposure. A group of highly shared sequence variants was considered likely to be a technical artifact of the sequencing pipeline.

The cohort comprised some 680 healthy bone marrow donors. Cohort members were all nominally healthy when sampled, although unrecorded immune exposures were likely present. The donor tested CMV seronegative and was one of the 352 seronegative cohort members. A peripheral blood sample was collected from each donor, and TCR beta sequencing was performed on peripheral blood mononuclear cells. The Qiagen DNeasy Blood Extraction Kit was used to extract genomic DNA from the blood cell samples. This TCR derives from a boy younger than 18 in good health and CMV-seronegative. The chain couples TRBV7-2 to TRBJ2-7; TRBD1 is possibly the D segment (5 matching bases). Input material: PBMCs. The nucleotides read TGTGCCAGCAGCCCGGAGCAGGGAATCGACGAGCAGTACTTC. This sequence encodes CASSPEQGIDEQYF.